The clone carrying this TCR beta chain was detected many times. What it binds is not known. The data derive from a study of T-cell reconstitution after alpha-beta-depleted transplantation in children. Preparation of the TCRbeta library used unique molecular identifiers. One entry per CDR3 protein results from TCRdb running MiXCR on the PCR reads. The profile shows around 300,000 distinct CDR3 sequences, around 10% of them singletons. The V segment lost 3 bases and the J segment 2 bases; nucleotides outside the gene matches: 4. Looked up from germline, CDR1 is SQVTM and CDR2 is ANQGSEA. This CDR3 is built from 15 residues. Points from the study as a whole: For some patients, TCRbeta diversity was high at day 60 because of recipient T cells and thymic progenitors that survived. At around two months after transplant, the alpha-beta T cells were reportedly derived from several hundred expanded clones that came from non-depleted graft cells.

Source: peripheral blood, taken 180 days after TCRalphabeta/CD19-depleted stem cell transplant. The chain recombines TRBV29-1 with TRBJ2-1, with 10 bases matching TRBD2. The clonotype originates from a male patient aged 2 to 9 who had a stem cell transplant for chronic granulomatous disease, so the T cells may come from the graft donor. The CDR3, as DNA: TGCAGCGTTGATTCGGGACTAGCGCCCTACAATGAGCAGTTCTTC. Its translation is CSVDSGLAPYNEQFF.